The 31 T cell receptor beta chains below all came from one sample that was sequenced in a study of beta chain features in type 1 diabetes. The whole isolated RNA underwent reverse transcription, so sequencing captured expressed TCRB transcripts. Profiled with immunoSEQ multiplex PCR; TCRdb holds only in-frame clones, not every one. The data contain hundreds of thousands of clones, roughly an eighth of them singletons. The specimen was naive CD4+ T cells from blood. These receptors were collected from a man younger than 35 in good health.

This clone was seen more than once but under ten times. This rearrangement joins TRBV7-2 to TRBJ2-7, with a tentative D call TRBD2 (5 bases). Trimming shortened V by 5 bases and J by 3 bases, and 8 bases separated the two germline ends. CDR1 is SGHTA and CDR2 is FQGNSA in the germline V gene. The length of the CDR3 is 12 residues. The CDR3 DNA sequence: TGTGCCAGCAGCCGGGGTATCTACGAGCAGTACTTC. Its translation is CASSRGIYEQYF.

This clone has just a few counts. This rearrangement joins TRBV19 to TRBJ2-1, with 8 bases identical to TRBD1. V dropped 5 bases and J dropped 3; count of bases not matched to a gene: 6. This CDR3 is built from 15 residues. CDR1 and CDR2 (germline): LNHDA, SQIVND (reference sequence). In nucleotides, the CDR3 is TGTGCCAGTAGTGTCGGACAGGGCCGCTACAATGAGCAGTTCTTC. Protein sequence: CASSVGQGRYNEQFF.

This clone was detected only a few times. The chain carries TRBV27 and TRBJ1-1; TRBD1 agrees at 7 bases. The CDR3 contains 15 residues. Germline CDR1 MNHEY, CDR2 SMNVEV (reference sequence). Trimming removed 2 bases from V and 4 bases from J; junction bases left unmatched: 7. CDR3 sequence (DNA): TGTGCCAGCAGTTTAGATGACAGGGCGTCCACTGAAGCTTTCTTT. This sequence encodes CASSLDDRASTEAFF.

The V call is TRBV11-2, the J call TRBJ2-1; possible D gene TRBD2, 5 bases. V was pared by 5 bases and J by 10 bases, with 12 bases between. CDR1 is SGHAT and CDR2 is FQNNGV in the germline V gene. There are 12 residues in the CDR3. CDR3 loop: CASSLKTGEQFF. The CDR3 nucleotides read TGTGCCAGCAGCCTAAAGACGGGGGAGCAGTTCTTC.

This clone was seen more than once but under ten times. The genes are TRBV15 and TRBJ2-7, with D tentatively TRBD1 (6 bases). V was clipped by 0 bases and J by 5 bases, with 11 bases between them. Germline loops: CDR1 LNHNV, CDR2 YYDKDF (reference sequence). The CDR3 runs 14 residues. This chain's CDR3 is CATSRERGNDEQYF. DNA of the CDR3: TGTGCCACCAGCAGAGAAAGGGGGAATGACGAGCAGTACTTC.

This clone has more than one count but fewer than ten. V is TRBV27 and J is TRBJ1-1; TRBD1 aligns across 7 bases. CDR1 MNHEY and CDR2 SMNVEV come from the germline V gene (reference sequence). V was pared by 1 base and J by 10 bases, with 9 bases of the junction left unmatched. This CDR3 is 14 amino acids long. In nucleotides, the CDR3 is TGTGCCAGCAGTTTATACAGGGGTGAGATTCTAGCTTTCTTT. Translating it yields CASSLYRGEILAFF.

This clone was observed many times. The chain links TRBV29-1 to TRBJ2-5, with TRBD1 matching 7 bases. Germline lookup yields CDR1 SQVTM and CDR2 ANQGSEA. Trimming at V came to 7 bases and at J to 5 bases, leaving 10 bases not matched to a gene. This CDR3 has 13 residues. The CDR3 loop reads CSALALQGETQYF. CDR3 nucleotide sequence: TGCAGCGCCCTAGCCCTACAGGGGGAGACCCAGTACTTC.

The V call is TRBV2, the J call TRBJ1-3; D is unclear. In germline, CDR1 is SNHLY, CDR2 FYNNEI. Trimming left V 7 bases short and J 0 bases short, with 10 bases between. The CDR3 sequence is 14 residues long. CDR3 DNA sequence: TGTGCCAGCACGGGAGGCTTCTCTGGAAACACCATATATTTT. It yields the protein CASTGGFSGNTIYF.

This clone was counted only a few times. The chain is built from TRBV2 and TRBJ2-7; D is perhaps TRBD1 (6 bases). The length of the CDR3 is 16 residues. CDR1 is SNHLY, CDR2 FYNNEI, per germline. V dropped 4 bases and J dropped 3 bases, with 19 bases sitting between them. This CDR3 reads CASSGGHPPTNYEQYF. The CDR3 DNA is TGTGCCAGCAGTGGGGGGCACCCTCCCACAAACTACGAGCAGTACTTC.

This clone was observed a handful of times. The chain uses TRBV19 and TRBJ2-7, with 11 bases matching TRBD1. V gave up 7 bases and J gave up 5 bases; unmatched junction bases: 10. The CDR3 has 15 amino acids. Looked up from germline, CDR1 is LNHDA and CDR2 is SQIVND (reference sequence). CDR3 region: CASKGPGQGDHEQYF. In DNA, the CDR3 is TGTGCCAGTAAGGGGCCGGGACAGGGGGACCACGAGCAGTACTTC.

This clone turned up a few times. The rearrangement links TRBV7-2 to TRBJ2-5; D possibly corresponds to TRBD1 (6 bases). Germline-derived CDR1 and CDR2 are SGHTA and FQGNSA. This CDR3 has 16 residues. Trimming removed 5 bases from V and 2 bases from J, with 18 bases in between. DNA for the CDR3: TGTGCCAGCAGCAGCCCGCAGGGGTCCATTCAAGAGACCCAGTACTTC. Protein product: CASSSPQGSIQETQYF.

The chain uses TRBV4-3 and TRBJ2-7, with D perhaps matching TRBD1 (6 bases). The CDR3 runs 15 residues. Between the trimmed V and J ends, which lost 0 bases and 0 bases, there was a span of 9 bases. The germline V gene has CDR1 LGHNA and CDR2 YSLEER. The CDR3 loop reads CASSQDRGGSYEQYF. The CDR3 bases are TGCGCCAGCAGCCAAGATCGAGGGGGCTCCTACGAGCAGTACTTC.

This clone appeared a few times. The rearrangement uses TRBV7-2 and TRBJ2-3; 7 bases agree with TRBD2. Per the germline V gene, CDR1 is SGHTA and CDR2 is FQGNSA. The CDR3 contains 12 residues. The junction had 8 bases not matched to a gene; V was cut back by 5 bases and J by 12 bases. CDR3 in DNA: TGTGCCAGCAGCGAGGGACTACCCCTCCAGTATTTT. This gives the protein CASSEGLPLQYF.

J is TRBJ2-7 and V is TRBV21-1; TRBD2, the table's D call, was not compared with the DNA. TRBV21-1 is recorded as a pseudogene. The CDR3 sequence is 9 residues long. CDR3 nucleotide sequence: TGTGCCAGCAGCTCCCCTACGGACTTC. This translates into CASSSPTDF.

This clone was observed a handful of times. The chain links TRBV27 to TRBJ2-2; TRBD2 matches at 7 bases. Germline CDR1 reads MNHEY; CDR2 reads SMNVEV (reference sequence). CDR3 length: 14 residues. J gave up 3 bases and V 7 bases, and 5 bases lay outside the gene matches. CDR3 region: CASTPSGYTGELFF. In DNA form, the CDR3 reads TGTGCCAGCACCCCTAGCGGTTACACCGGGGAGCTGTTTTTT.

V and J are TRBV4-3 and TRBJ2-7, with 13 bases identical to TRBD2. The CDR3 has 16 residues. With V trimmed by 4 bases and J by 2 bases, 5 bases remained unmatched. CDR1 LGHNA and CDR2 YSLEER come from the germline V gene. CDR3 DNA sequence: TGCGCCAGCAGCCGAGGACTAGCGGGGGCCACCTACGAGCAGTACTTC. Protein: CASSRGLAGATYEQYF.

The chain recombines TRBV2 with TRBJ1-1; the D is unclear. Germline V CDR1 and CDR2: SNHLY, FYNNEI. V lost 7 bases and J 0 bases, leaving 15 bases between the germline ends. This CDR3 comprises 15 residues. The CDR3 nucleotides are TGTGCCAGCACCCCGTCCCCTACTATGAACACTGAAGCTTTCTTT. This translates into CASTPSPTMNTEAFF.

In its sample, this clone was seen a few times. The genes are TRBV9 and TRBJ1-6, with TRBD1 matching over 7 bases. CDR3 size: 16 residues. CDR1 is SGDLS and CDR2 is YYNGEE in the germline V gene. V lost 0 bases and J lost 1; bases outside the gene matches: 1. CDR3 loop: CASSVEGASYNSPLHF. The CDR3 DNA is TGTGCCAGCAGCGTAGAGGGGGCGTCCTATAATTCACCCCTCCACTTT.

This chain links TRBV7-2 with TRBJ1-5; the D gene is possibly TRBD1 (5 bases). V was cut by 1 base and J by 4 bases, with 14 bases left in between. Per germline, CDR1 SGHTA and CDR2 FQGNSA. The CDR3 loop spans 16 amino acids. CDR3 loop: CASSLVSGGGNQPQHF. The CDR3 bases are TGTGCCAGCAGCTTAGTGTCCGGGGGTGGGAATCAGCCCCAGCATTTT.

V is TRBV7-3 and J is TRBJ2-6, with 11 nucleotides matching TRBD1. Germline V gene lookup returns CDR1 SGHTA and CDR2 FQGTGA. V lost 0 bases and J lost 4; bases outside the gene matches: 5. The CDR3 consists of 18 residues. This CDR3 is CASSLTGTGGRGANVLTF. The CDR3 nucleotides read TGTGCCAGCAGCTTAACGGGGACAGGGGGTCGGGGGGCCAACGTCCTGACTTTC.

The chain joins TRBV5-1 to TRBJ2-1; 8 bases are shared with TRBD2. Losses at the gene ends were 4 bases for V and 9 bases for J; bases not matched to a gene: 15. From germline, CDR1 is SGHRS and CDR2 YFSETQ. The CDR3 has 16 amino acids. The CDR3 DNA sequence: TGCGCCAGCAGCCTGATGACGGGACTAGGGGTTGGTGAGCAGTTCTTC. This translates into CASSLMTGLGVGEQFF. Complete variable domain (other parts from reference TRBV5-1 and TRBJ2-1): KAGVTQTPRYLIKTRGQQVTLSCSPISGHRSVSWYQQTPGQGLQFLFEYFSETQRNKGNFPGRFSGRQFSNSRSEMNVSTLELGDSALYLCASSLMTGLGVGEQFFGPGTRLTVL.

The gene calls are TRBV28 and TRBJ1-2; D not certain. The length of the CDR3 is 11 residues. Germline V gives CDR1 MDHEN, CDR2 SYDVKM. Deletions cut 6 bases from V and 2 bases from J, with 4 bases between. CDR3 nucleotide sequence: TGTGCCAGCAGGGAGAACTATGGCTACACCTTC. Translating it yields CASRENYGYTF.

There are a few counts of this clone. The chain employs TRBV30 and TRBJ2-2; 9 bases are a match to TRBD2. Per the germline V gene, CDR1 is GTSNPN and CDR2 is SVGIG (reference sequence). CDR3 size: 19 residues. Trimming cost V 3 bases and J 1 base; bases outside gene matches: 15. Here the CDR3 reads CAWSIAPFSGGGNTGELFF. CDR3 in DNA: TGTGCCTGGAGCATAGCCCCGTTTAGCGGGGGAGGGAACACCGGGGAGCTGTTTTTT.

The V and J genes are TRBV30 and TRBJ2-1; 13 bases line up with TRBD2. CDR3 size: 14 residues. Germline-derived CDR1 and CDR2 are GTSNPN and SVGIG (reference sequence). V lost 5 bases to trimming and J lost 7 bases; unmatched junction nucleotides: 5. The CDR3 sequence: CAWELAGGHNEQFF. CDR3 DNA: TGTGCCTGGGAACTAGCGGGGGGGCATAATGAGCAGTTCTTC.

This clone has a handful of counts. The chain carries TRBV7-2 and TRBJ2-1; the D gene is possibly TRBD2 (6 bases). The CDR3 totals 15 residues. Looked up from germline, CDR1 is SGHTA and CDR2 is FQGNSA. Trimming stripped 4 bases from V and 0 bases from J, with 10 bases between. The CDR3 region is CASSSLRGSYNEQFF. CDR3 DNA sequence: TGTGCCAGCAGCTCACTGCGGGGCTCCTACAATGAGCAGTTCTTC.

This chain links TRBV15 with TRBJ1-5, with a possible D match to TRBD1 (5 bases). The CDR3 is 13 residues long. Trimming shortened V by 8 bases and J by 7 bases, and 15 bases separated the two germline ends. Germline values: CDR1 LNHNV, CDR2 YYDKDF (reference sequence). The CDR3 here is CATSSGIGQPQHF. For the CDR3, the DNA is TGTGCCACCTCTTCAGGGATTGGGCAGCCCCAGCATTTT.

This clone has a handful of counts. The chain links TRBV5-1 to TRBJ2-1; 8 bases match TRBD1. The J segment lost 5 bases and the V segment lost 4 bases, leaving 2 bases of the junction unmatched. The CDR3 covers 13 residues. The germline V gene encodes CDR1 SGHRS and CDR2 YFSETQ. CDR3 nucleotide sequence: TGCGCCAGCAGCCCGGACAGGGACAATGAGCAGTTCTTC. Amino acids: CASSPDRDNEQFF.

This clone was found a few times. The CDR3 region is CSVEDFLAGGTYNEQFF. DNA of the CDR3: TGCAGCGTTGAAGATTTTCTAGCGGGAGGAACCTACAATGAGCAGTTCTTC. V usage is TRBV29-1 and J usage is TRBJ2-1; 11 bases line up with TRBD2. V gave up 0 bases and J gave up 2 bases; unmatched junction bases: 6. Germline CDR1 SQVTM, CDR2 ANQGSEA. The length of the CDR3 is 17 residues.

This clone was recorded a few times. The sample has other DNA sequences that encode this CDR3 too. The chain couples TRBV5-1 to TRBJ2-5; D is unresolved. Germline V gene data show CDR1 as SGHRS and CDR2 as YFSETQ. The CDR3 is made up of 13 amino acids. Trimming cost V 0 bases and J 0 bases, with 3 bases left between them. Written as DNA, the CDR3 is TGCGCCAGCAGCTTGGCCTACCAAGAGACCCAGTACTTC. This gives the protein CASSLAYQETQYF.

This clone was observed a handful of times. This chain joins TRBV5-1 and TRBJ2-7; D is perhaps TRBD1 (6 bases). The CDR3 runs 16 residues. CDR1 SGHRS and CDR2 YFSETQ come from the germline V gene. V shed 6 bases and J shed 0 bases, with 19 bases lying between them. CDR3 sequence: CASNRIEGTRSYEQYF. CDR3 nucleotide sequence: TGCGCCAGCAACCGAATAGAGGGGACACGCTCCTACGAGCAGTACTTC.

A few counts support this clone. The gene calls are TRBV28 and TRBJ2-6, with D possibly matching TRBD1 (5 bases). CDR1 and CDR2 (germline): MDHEN, SYDVKM. The CDR3 runs 17 residues. Between the trimmed V and J ends, which lost 4 bases and 0 bases, there was a span of 13 bases. CDR3 in amino acids: CASSSGPVTSGANVLTF. In DNA, the CDR3 is TGTGCCAGCAGTTCAGGGCCCGTCACCTCTGGGGCCAACGTCCTGACTTTC.